The sequence of this T cell receptor (beta chain) was determined in a study of long-term antiretroviral therapy in people with HIV. They ran version v3.0 of the immunoSEQ assay at survey level. The method was immunoSEQ multiplex PCR; TCRdb's version includes in-frame clones alone and lacks a portion of them. The sample contains roughly 21,000 clones, more than 75% of which appear only once. About this clone: The antigen is not known.

Regarding the study as a whole: Once patients were on ART, diversity went higher but still fell short of transplant donor controls. Within the repertoire, clones expanded before ART were dominant at all time points.

The starting material was unsorted PBMCs, obtained 0.2 years before starting antiretroviral therapy. The clonotype was recovered from a man between 18 and 35 years old with HIV.

The chain's CDR3 is CASSLRYTGELFF. The CDR3 nucleotides are TGTGCCAGCAGCTTACGTTACACCGGGGAGCTGTTTTTT. This chain connects TRBV13 to TRBJ2-2, with D uncertain. Trimming shortened V by 2 bases and J by 3 bases, and 4 bases separated the two germline ends. The CDR3 sequence is 13 residues long. Germline CDR1 and CDR2: PRHDT and FYEKMQ (reference sequence).